This section outlines one TCR beta chain sequence together with its context. Its antigen is not known. It was CD45RO-negative cells, positively selected for CCR7, that made up naive CD8 cells, with terminally differentiated effector memory CD45RA+ cells excluded. This record comes from a study of shared clonotypes between healthy human individuals. Study at large: With ages of 18 to 49, the donors were a couple of women and a few men.

Findings and limits, study-wide: Four donors showed sharing of approximately 5% of naive CD4 clonotypes.

Trimming removed 7 bases from V and 8 bases from J, with 12 bases in between. Looked up from germline, CDR1 is SEHNR and CDR2 is FQNEAQ (reference sequence). The CDR3 loop spans 12 amino acids. Some clones are missing from TCRdb's copy, which holds only in-frame ones; the method was immunoSEQ multiplex PCR. In the table there are more than 2 million clones, 90% to 95% of which are singletons. The chain is built from TRBV7-9 and TRBJ1-5; D is uncertain. The sequenced sample consisted of naive CD8+ T cells from PBMCs. This TCR derives from a man younger than 30 in good health. Some clones in this sample may be carry-over from other donors' samples. In DNA form, the CDR3 reads TGTGCCAGCAACCGCGGCTCAGAGCCCCAGCATTTT. Encoded protein: CASNRGSEPQHF.